These 9 T cell receptor beta chains share one sample of origin, sequenced in a study of blood T cell repertoires in COVID-19. Libraries were prepared by immunoSEQ multiplex PCR; TCRdb keeps only in-frame clonotypes and omits some of them. The data show about 160,000 clones, approximately 80% seen once. Sequencing used peripheral blood. Receptor source: a human donor in a cohort sampled during active COVID-19.

The chain carries TRBV4-1 and TRBJ1-4; 7 bases fit TRBD1. The germline V gene encodes CDR1 MGHRA and CDR2 YSYEKL. The CDR3 length is 17 residues. The ends lost 1 base at V and 3 bases at J; junction bases unmatched: 8. CDR3 residues: CASSQGSMGQSNEKLFF. CDR3 bases: TGCGCCAGCAGCCAAGGGTCTATGGGACAGTCTAATGAAAAACTGTTTTTT.

The chain links TRBV25-1 to TRBJ1-6; D is unclear. This CDR3 is built from 14 residues. CDR1 and CDR2 (germline): MGHDK, SYGVNS. V gave up 3 bases and J gave up 1 base, with 4 bases separating them. Here the CDR3 reads CASSDTSYNSPLHF. CDR3 bases: TGTGCCAGCAGTGATACATCCTATAATTCACCCCTCCACTTT. Supplemented by reference TRBV25-1 and TRBJ1-6, the full variable domain reads EADIYQTPRYLVIGTGKKITLECSQTMGHDKMYWYQQDPGMELHLIHYSYGVNSTEKGDLSSESTVSRIRTEHFPLTLESARPSHTSQYLCASSDTSYNSPLHFGNGTRLTVT.

The rearrangement links TRBV9 to TRBJ2-1; D gene ambiguous. Germline assignment: CDR1 SGDLS and CDR2 YYNGEE. With 0 bases removed from V and 0 bases from J, the gap between germline ends came to 7 bases. There are 15 residues in the CDR3. The CDR3 coding sequence is TGTGCCAGCAGCGTAGCGGCGGTCTCCTACAATGAGCAGTTCTTC. It is translated as CASSVAAVSYNEQFF.

The chain joins TRBV6-6 to TRBJ2-7, with 7 bases matching TRBD1. Trimming cost V 8 bases and J 3 bases; bases outside gene matches: 10. CDR1 and CDR2 from the germline V gene are MNHNY and SVGAGI (reference sequence). The CDR3 loop spans 14 amino acids. The chain's CDR3 is CASLTGDQSYEQYF. In DNA form, the CDR3 reads TGTGCCAGCCTAACAGGGGATCAAAGCTACGAGCAGTACTTC.

The V gene is TRBV2, the J gene TRBJ1-4; 11 bases map to TRBD1. Looked up from germline, CDR1 is SNHLY and CDR2 is FYNNEI. V was pared by 6 bases and J by 8 bases, with 11 bases of the junction left unmatched. This CDR3 is 16 amino acids long. CDR3 coding DNA: TGTGCCAGCAGGAAATGGACAGGGGGCCTACAGGAAAAACTGTTTTTT. Residues: CASRKWTGGLQEKLFF.

In its sample, this clone was seen once. J is TRBJ1-5 and V is TRBV27, with no clear D. V was cut by 6 bases and J by 0 bases, with 9 bases left in between. Looked up from germline, CDR1 is MNHEY and CDR2 is SMNVEV (reference sequence). The CDR3 is 14 residues long. CDR3 in amino acids: CASRNGLSNQPQHF. CDR3 nucleotides: TGTGCCAGCAGGAACGGACTTAGCAATCAGCCCCAGCATTTT.

This clone has a single count. The chain employs TRBV18 and TRBJ1-3, with D perhaps TRBD1 (6 bases). Trimming pared 3 bases from V and 4 bases from J, leaving 16 bases between. This CDR3 comprises 16 residues. Germline V gene lookup returns CDR1 KGHSH and CDR2 LQKENI. CDR3 sequence (DNA): TGTGCCAGCTCACCCAGGGGCCAGGAGATGGGAAACACCATATATTTT. This gives the protein CASSPRGQEMGNTIYF.

The chain carries TRBV30 and TRBJ2-3, with D possibly being TRBD1 (5 bases). Looked up from germline, CDR1 is GTSNPN and CDR2 is SVGIG (reference sequence). The CDR3 is 14 amino acids. The V gene lost 3 bases and the J gene lost 1 base, with 11 bases spanning the gap. CDR3 nucleotide sequence: TGTGCCTGGAGCGCAGAACAGGGCACAGATACGCAGTATTTT. Its protein product is CAWSAEQGTDTQYF.

The table lists this clone with many counts. This chain links TRBV7-9 with TRBJ2-2; 11 bases are a match to TRBD1. CDR1 is SEHNR, CDR2 FQNEAQ, per germline (reference sequence). V dropped 5 bases and J dropped 3; count of bases not matched to a gene: 5. The CDR3 runs to 16 residues. The CDR3 region is CASSPGTGGYTGELFF. CDR3 nucleotide sequence: TGTGCCAGCAGCCCTGGGACAGGGGGTTACACCGGGGAGCTGTTTTTT.